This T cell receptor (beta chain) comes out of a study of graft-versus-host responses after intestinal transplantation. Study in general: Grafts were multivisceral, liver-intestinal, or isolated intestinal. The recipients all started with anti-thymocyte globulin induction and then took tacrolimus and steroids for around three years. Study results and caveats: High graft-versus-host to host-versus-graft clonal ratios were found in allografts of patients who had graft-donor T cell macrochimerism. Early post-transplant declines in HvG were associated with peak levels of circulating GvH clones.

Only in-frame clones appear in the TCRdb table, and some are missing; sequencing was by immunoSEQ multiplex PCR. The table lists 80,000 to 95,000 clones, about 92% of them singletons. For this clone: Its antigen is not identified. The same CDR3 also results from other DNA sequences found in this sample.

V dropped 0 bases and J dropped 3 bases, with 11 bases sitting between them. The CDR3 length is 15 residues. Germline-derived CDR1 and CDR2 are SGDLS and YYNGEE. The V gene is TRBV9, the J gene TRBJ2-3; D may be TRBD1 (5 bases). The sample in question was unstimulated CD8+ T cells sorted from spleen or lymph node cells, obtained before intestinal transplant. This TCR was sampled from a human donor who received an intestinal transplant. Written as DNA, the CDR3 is TGTGCCAGCAGCGTAGGGGGCACCCGGACAGATACGCAGTATTTT. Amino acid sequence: CASSVGGTRTDTQYF. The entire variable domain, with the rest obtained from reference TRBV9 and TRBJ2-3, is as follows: DSGVTQTPKHLITATGQRVTLRCSPRSGDLSVYWYQQSLDQGLQFLIQYYNGEERAKGNILERFSAQQFPDLHSELNLSSLELGDSALYFCASSVGGTRTDTQYFGPGTRLTVL.